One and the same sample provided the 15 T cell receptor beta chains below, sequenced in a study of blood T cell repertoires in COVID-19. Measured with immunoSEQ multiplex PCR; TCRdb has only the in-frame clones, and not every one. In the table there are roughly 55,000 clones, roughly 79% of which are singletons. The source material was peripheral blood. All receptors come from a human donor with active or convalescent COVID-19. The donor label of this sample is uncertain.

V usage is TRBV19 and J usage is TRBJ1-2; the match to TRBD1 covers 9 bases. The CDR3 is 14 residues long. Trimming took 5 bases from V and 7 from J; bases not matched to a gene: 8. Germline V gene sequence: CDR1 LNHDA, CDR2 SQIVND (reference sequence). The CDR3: CASSLTGGASGYTF. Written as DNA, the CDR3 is TGTGCCAGTAGTCTTACAGGGGGCGCATCTGGCTACACCTTC.

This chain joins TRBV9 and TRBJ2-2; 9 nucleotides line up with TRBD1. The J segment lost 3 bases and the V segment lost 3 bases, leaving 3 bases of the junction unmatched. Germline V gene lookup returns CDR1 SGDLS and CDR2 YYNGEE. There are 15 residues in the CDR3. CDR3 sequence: CASSARQGDTGELFF. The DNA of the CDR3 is TGTGCCAGCAGCGCCCGACAGGGGGACACCGGGGAGCTGTTTTTT.

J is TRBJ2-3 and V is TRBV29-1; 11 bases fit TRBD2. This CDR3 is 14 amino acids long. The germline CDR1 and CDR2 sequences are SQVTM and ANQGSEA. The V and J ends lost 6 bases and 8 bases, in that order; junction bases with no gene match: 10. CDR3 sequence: CSVALAGGSVTQYF. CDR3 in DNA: TGCAGCGTCGCCCTAGCGGGAGGTTCGGTTACGCAGTATTTT.

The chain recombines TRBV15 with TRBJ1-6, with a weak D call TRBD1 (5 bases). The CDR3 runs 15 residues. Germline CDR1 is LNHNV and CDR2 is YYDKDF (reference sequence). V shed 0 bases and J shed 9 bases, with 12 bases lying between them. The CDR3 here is CATSRDLGARSPLHF. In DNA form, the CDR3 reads TGTGCCACCAGCAGAGATCTTGGGGCTCGTTCACCCCTCCACTTT. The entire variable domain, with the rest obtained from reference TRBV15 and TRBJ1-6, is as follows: DAMVIQNPRYQVTQFGKPVTLSCSQTLNHNVMYWYQQKSSQAPKLLFHYYDKDFNNEADTPDNFQSRRPNTSFCFLDIRSPGLGDTAMYLCATSRDLGARSPLHFGNGTRLTVT.

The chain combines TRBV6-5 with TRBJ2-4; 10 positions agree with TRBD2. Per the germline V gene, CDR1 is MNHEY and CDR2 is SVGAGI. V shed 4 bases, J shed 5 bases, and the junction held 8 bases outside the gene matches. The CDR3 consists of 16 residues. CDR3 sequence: CASSSLSGRHENIQYF. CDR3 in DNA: TGTGCCAGCAGTTCCCTTAGCGGGAGGCACGAAAACATTCAGTACTTC.

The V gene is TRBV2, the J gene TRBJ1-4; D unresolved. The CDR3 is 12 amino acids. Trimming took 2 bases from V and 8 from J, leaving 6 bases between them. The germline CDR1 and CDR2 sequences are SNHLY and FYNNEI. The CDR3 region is CASSERREKLFF. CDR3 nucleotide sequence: TGTGCCAGCAGTGAAAGGCGGGAAAAACTGTTTTTT. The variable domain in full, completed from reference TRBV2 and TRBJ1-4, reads EPEVTQTPSHQVTQMGQEVILRCVPISNHLYFYWYRQILGQKVEFLVSFYNNEISEKSEIFDDQFSVERPDGSNFTLKIRSTKLEDSAMYFCASSERREKLFFGSGTQLSVL.

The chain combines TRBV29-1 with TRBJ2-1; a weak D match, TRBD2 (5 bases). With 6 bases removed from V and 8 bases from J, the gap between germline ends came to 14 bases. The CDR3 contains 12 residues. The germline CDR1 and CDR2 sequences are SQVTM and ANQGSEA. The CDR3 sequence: CSVILVSYEQFF. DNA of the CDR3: TGCAGCGTGATACTAGTGAGCTATGAGCAGTTCTTC.

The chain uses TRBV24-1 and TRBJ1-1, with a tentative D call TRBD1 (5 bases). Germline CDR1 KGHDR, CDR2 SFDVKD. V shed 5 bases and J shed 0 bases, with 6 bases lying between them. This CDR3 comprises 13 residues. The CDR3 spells CATSAGMNTEAFF. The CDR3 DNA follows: TGTGCCACCAGTGCAGGGATGAACACTGAAGCTTTCTTT.

The CDR3 sequence is CASSLGQGSISAYEQYF. CDR3 sequence (DNA): TGCGCCAGCAGCTTGGGGCAGGGAAGCATATCGGCCTACGAGCAGTACTTC. The chain carries TRBV5-1 and TRBJ2-7, with D perhaps TRBD1 (5 bases). Germline V gene lookup returns CDR1 SGHRS and CDR2 YFSETQ. This CDR3 contains 17 residues. V dropped 0 bases and J dropped 2 bases, with 18 bases sitting between them. Variable domain in full (rest from reference TRBV5-1 and TRBJ2-7): KAGVTQTPRYLIKTRGQQVTLSCSPISGHRSVSWYQQTPGQGLQFLFEYFSETQRNKGNFPGRFSGRQFSNSRSEMNVSTLELGDSALYLCASSLGQGSISAYEQYFGPGTRLTVT.

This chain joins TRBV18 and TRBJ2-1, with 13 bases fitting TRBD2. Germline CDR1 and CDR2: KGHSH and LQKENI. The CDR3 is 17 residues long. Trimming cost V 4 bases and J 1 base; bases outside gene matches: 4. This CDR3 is CASSLGLAGPSYNEQFF. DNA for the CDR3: TGTGCCAGCTCACTGGGACTAGCGGGACCATCCTACAATGAGCAGTTCTTC.

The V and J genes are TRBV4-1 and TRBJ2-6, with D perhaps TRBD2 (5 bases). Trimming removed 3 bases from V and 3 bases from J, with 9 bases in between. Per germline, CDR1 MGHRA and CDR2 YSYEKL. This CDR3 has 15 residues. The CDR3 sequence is CASSQDSGGANVLTF. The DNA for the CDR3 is TGCGCCAGCAGCCAGGACTCGGGTGGGGCCAACGTCCTGACTTTC.

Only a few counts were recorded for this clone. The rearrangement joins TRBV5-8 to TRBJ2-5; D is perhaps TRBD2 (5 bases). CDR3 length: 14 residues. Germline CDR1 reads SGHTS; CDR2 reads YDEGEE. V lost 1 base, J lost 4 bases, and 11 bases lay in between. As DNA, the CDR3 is TGTGCCAGCAGCTTGAGAGGGTGGGGAGAGACCCAGTACTTC. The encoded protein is CASSLRGWGETQYF.

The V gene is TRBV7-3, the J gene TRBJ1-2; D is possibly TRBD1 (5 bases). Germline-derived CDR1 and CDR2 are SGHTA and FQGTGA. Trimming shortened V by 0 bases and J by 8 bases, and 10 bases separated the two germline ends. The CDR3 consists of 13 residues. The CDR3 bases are TGTGCCAGCAGCTTAACGAGGAGGGACGGCTACACCTTC. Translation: CASSLTRRDGYTF.

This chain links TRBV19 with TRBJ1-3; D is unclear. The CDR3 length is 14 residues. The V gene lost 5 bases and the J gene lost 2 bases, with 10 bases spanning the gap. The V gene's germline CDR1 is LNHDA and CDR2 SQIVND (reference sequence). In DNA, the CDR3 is TGTGCCAGTAGTCCGGAGGATACTGGAAACACCATATATTTT. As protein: CASSPEDTGNTIYF.

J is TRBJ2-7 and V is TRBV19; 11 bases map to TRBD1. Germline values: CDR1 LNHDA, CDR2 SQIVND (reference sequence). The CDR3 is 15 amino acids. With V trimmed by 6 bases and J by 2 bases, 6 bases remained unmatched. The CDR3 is CASRGGQGETYEQYF. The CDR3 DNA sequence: TGTGCCAGTAGAGGGGGACAGGGGGAGACCTACGAGCAGTACTTC.